Here is one TCR beta chain with its context. Sequencing was performed with immunoSEQ multiplex PCR; in TCRdb, only in-frame clones are kept and a portion is missing. The data show 95,000 to 100,000 clones, 79% seen once. There are 15 residues in the CDR3. The germline V and J ends were trimmed by 0 bases and 3 bases, with 11 bases remaining between them. CDR1 and CDR2 from the germline V gene are SGHVS and FQNEAQ. This entry belongs to a study of blood T cell repertoires in COVID-19. The sequencing input was peripheral blood. The chain carries TRBV7-8 and TRBJ2-5; D possibly corresponds to TRBD2 (6 bases). The clonotype was recovered from a woman aged 80 or over with active or convalescent COVID-19. CDR3 sequence (DNA): TGTGCCAGCAGCTTAGCCCGAATAGCGGAAGAGACCCAGTACTTC. This gives the protein CASSLARIAEETQYF.